This passage covers 3 T cell receptor beta chains from one sample sequenced in a study of blood T cell repertoires in COVID-19. Here immunoSEQ multiplex PCR was the method, and the copy in TCRdb shows in-frame clones only, minus some. This table holds a few hundred thousand clones, around 90% found once. Material: peripheral blood. Receptor source: a man aged 50 or older with acute or convalescent COVID-19.

The gene calls are TRBV11-1 and TRBJ1-1; D unresolved. The CDR3 totals 15 residues. Trimming stripped 1 base from V and 4 bases from J, with 13 bases between. CDR1 and CDR2 from the germline V gene are SGHAT and FQDESV (reference sequence). CDR3 sequence: CASSLVAPRGTEAFF. Written as DNA, the CDR3 is TGTGCCAGCAGCTTAGTAGCCCCCCGGGGCACTGAAGCTTTCTTT.

The rearrangement links TRBV5-1 to TRBJ2-6; 8 nucleotides line up with TRBD1. V was pared by 4 bases and J by 0 bases, with 6 bases of the junction left unmatched. Germline CDR1 reads SGHRS; CDR2 reads YFSETQ. The CDR3 is 17 amino acids. The CDR3 reads CASSTDRGSSGANVLTF. The DNA of the CDR3 is TGCGCCAGCAGCACAGACAGGGGTAGCTCTGGGGCCAACGTCCTGACTTTC.

The chain carries TRBV7-8 and TRBJ2-5; TRBD1 aligns across 10 bases. The CDR3 is 17 residues long. The V gene's germline CDR1 is SGHVS and CDR2 FQNEAQ. Trimming at V came to 5 bases and at J to 5 bases, leaving 14 bases not matched to a gene. CDR3 nucleotides: TGTGCCAGCAGCAAAAGGGACAGGGGTTTTGTAACCGAGACCCAGTACTTC. Protein: CASSKRDRGFVTETQYF.